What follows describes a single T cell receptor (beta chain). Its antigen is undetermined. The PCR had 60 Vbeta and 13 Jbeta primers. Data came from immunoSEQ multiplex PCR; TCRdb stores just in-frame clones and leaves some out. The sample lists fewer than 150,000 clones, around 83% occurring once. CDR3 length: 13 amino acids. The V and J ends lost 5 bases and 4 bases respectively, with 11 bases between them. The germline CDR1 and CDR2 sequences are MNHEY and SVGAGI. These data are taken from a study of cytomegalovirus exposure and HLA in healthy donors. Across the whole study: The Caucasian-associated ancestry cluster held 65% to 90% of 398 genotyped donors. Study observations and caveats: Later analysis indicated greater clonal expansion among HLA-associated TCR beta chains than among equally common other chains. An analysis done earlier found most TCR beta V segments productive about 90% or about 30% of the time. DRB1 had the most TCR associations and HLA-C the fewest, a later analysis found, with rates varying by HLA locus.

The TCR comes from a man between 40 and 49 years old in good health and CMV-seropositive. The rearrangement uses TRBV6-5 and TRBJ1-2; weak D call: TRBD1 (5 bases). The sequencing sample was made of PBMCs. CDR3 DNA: TGTGCCAGCAGTGAACAGGTCCTCTATGGCTACACCTTC. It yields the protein CASSEQVLYGYTF.